Shown below are 8 T cell receptor beta chains from a single sample sequenced in a study of T cells in Graves' hyperthyroidism and ophthalmopathy. Amplified TCR beta CDR3 regions came from RNA transcripts. RT-PCR in the first round (using the HTBI primer set) targeted the TCR CDR3. TCRdb re-called the multiplex PCR reads through MiXCR, storing one row per CDR3 protein. The sample lists about 700,000 distinct CDR3 sequences, 13% to 15% occurring once. The sample was blood. Receptor source: a young woman with Graves' hyperthyroidism.

This clonotype showed up many times. This chain links TRBV7-3 with TRBJ2-5; 10 bases match TRBD2. J was trimmed by 1 base and V by 3 bases; bases with no gene match: 5. The germline gives CDR1 SGHTA, CDR2 FQGTGA. This CDR3 region has 16 residues. CDR3 loop: CASSFFSGGLQETQYF. In DNA form, the CDR3 reads TGTGCCAGCAGCTTTTTTAGCGGGGGGCTCCAAGAGACCCAGTACTTC.

This clonotype was detected ten times or more. J is TRBJ2-1 and V is TRBV29-1; 10 bases agree with TRBD2. V shed 1 base, J shed 4 bases, and the junction held 4 bases outside the gene matches. Germline CDR1 reads SQVTM; CDR2 reads ANQGSEA. The CDR3 consists of 15 residues. The DNA for the CDR3 is TGCAGCGTTGAAGGGCTAGCGGGAGAATACAATGAGCAGTTCTTC. Translation: CSVEGLAGEYNEQFF.

The chain couples TRBV20-1 to TRBJ2-1, with 11 bases identical to TRBD2. J was trimmed by 0 bases and V by 6 bases; bases with no gene match: 4. The CDR3 loop spans 15 amino acids. CDR1 and CDR2 from the germline V gene are DFQATT and SNEGSKA (reference sequence). CDR3 amino acids: CSAGTSGSSYNEQFF. CDR3 nucleotides: TGCAGTGCGGGGACTAGCGGTTCCTCCTACAATGAGCAGTTCTTC.

This clonotype occurred a few times. V and J are TRBV4-1 and TRBJ2-7; tentatively, D is TRBD1 or TRBD2 (6 bases each). The V end lost 1 base, the J end lost 5 bases, and 21 bases lay between the germline ends. The CDR3 length is 17 residues. CDR1 is MGHRA and CDR2 is YSYEKL in the germline V gene. CDR3 loop: CASSQGPGRGRMNEQYF. The CDR3 nucleotides are TGCGCCAGCAGCCAAGGCCCGGGTAGGGGGAGGATGAACGAGCAGTACTTC.

Many counts were recorded for this clonotype. The chain has TRBV7-9 and TRBJ2-3; 9 bases are shared with TRBD2. V lost 7 bases and J lost 5; bases outside the gene matches: 16. The length of the CDR3 is 17 residues. Per germline, CDR1 SEHNR and CDR2 FQNEAQ (reference sequence). The CDR3 DNA sequence: TGTGCCAGCACCCCATTGTGGCGGGAGGGCCATGGAGATACGCAGTATTTT. It codes for CASTPLWREGHGDTQYF.

The chain joins TRBV28 to TRBJ2-6; perhaps TRBD1 as D (5 bases). V shed 3 bases and J shed 0 bases, with 18 bases lying between them. Germline values: CDR1 MDHEN, CDR2 SYDVKM. This CDR3 spans 19 amino acids. CDR3 bases: TGTGCCAGCAGTTTCAGGGCCCTCATGTTGCTCTCTGGGGCCAACGTCCTGACTTTC. Protein sequence: CASSFRALMLLSGANVLTF.

Ten or more counts support this clonotype. CDR3 nucleotide sequence: TGTGCGGCTCGGCGGGACACTTTACCCTACGAGCAGTACTTC. Amino acid sequence: CAARRDTLPYEQYF. The rearrangement uses TRBV2 and TRBJ2-7, with D perhaps being TRBD1 or TRBD2 (6 bases each). This CDR3 has 14 amino acids. Germline CDR1 reads SNHLY; CDR2 reads FYNNEI.

This clonotype was recorded at least ten times. The CDR3 sequence: CASSLDGKETQYF. CDR3 coding DNA: TGTGCCAGCAGTTTAGACGGGAAAGAGACCCAGTACTTC. This chain connects TRBV28 to TRBJ2-5; D is perhaps TRBD2 (5 bases). V lost 2 bases to trimming and J lost 3 bases, with 7 bases between them. The CDR3 sequence is 13 residues long. Germline loops: CDR1 MDHEN, CDR2 SYDVKM.